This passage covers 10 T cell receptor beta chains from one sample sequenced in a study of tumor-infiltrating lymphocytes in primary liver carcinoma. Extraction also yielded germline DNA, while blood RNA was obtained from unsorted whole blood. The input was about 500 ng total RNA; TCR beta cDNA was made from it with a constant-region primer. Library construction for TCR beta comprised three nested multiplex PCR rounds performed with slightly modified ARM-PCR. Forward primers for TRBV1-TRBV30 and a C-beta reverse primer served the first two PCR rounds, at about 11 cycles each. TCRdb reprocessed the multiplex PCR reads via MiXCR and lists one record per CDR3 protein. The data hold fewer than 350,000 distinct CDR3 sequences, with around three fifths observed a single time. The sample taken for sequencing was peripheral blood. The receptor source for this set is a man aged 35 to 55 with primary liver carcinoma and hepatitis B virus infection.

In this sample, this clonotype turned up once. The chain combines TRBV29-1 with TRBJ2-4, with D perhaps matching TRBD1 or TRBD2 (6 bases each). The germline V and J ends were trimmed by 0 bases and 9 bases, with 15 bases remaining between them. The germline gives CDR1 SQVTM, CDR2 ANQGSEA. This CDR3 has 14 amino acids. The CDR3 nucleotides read TGCAGCGTTGAAGATCTGGGGGGCAAGAGCATTCAGTACTTC. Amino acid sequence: CSVEDLGGKSIQYF.

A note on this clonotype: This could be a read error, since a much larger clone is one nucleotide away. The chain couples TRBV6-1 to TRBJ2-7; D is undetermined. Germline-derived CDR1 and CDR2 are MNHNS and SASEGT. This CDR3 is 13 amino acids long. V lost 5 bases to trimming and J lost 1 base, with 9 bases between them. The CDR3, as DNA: TGTGCCAGCAGTACGGCACTATCCTACGAGCAGTACTTC. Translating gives CASSTALSYEQYF.

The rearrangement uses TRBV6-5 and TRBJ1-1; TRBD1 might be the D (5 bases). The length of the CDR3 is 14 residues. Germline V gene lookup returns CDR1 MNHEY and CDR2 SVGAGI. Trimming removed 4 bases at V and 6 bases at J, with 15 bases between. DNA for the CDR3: TGTGCCAGCAGTTGCGCTGAGGGGCGGGCTGAAGCTTTCTTT. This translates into CASSCAEGRAEAFF.

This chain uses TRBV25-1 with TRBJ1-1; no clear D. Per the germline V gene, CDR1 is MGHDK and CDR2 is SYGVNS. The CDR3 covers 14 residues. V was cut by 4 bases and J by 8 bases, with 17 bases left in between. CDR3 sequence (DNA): TGTGCCAGCAGTGGGAACGGGAACAGCCGAGAAGCTTTCTTT. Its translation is CASSGNGNSREAFF.

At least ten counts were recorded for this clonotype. The CDR3 nucleotides read TGCAGCGGTCGGGAGAAAGAGACCCAGTACTTC. Protein product: CSGREKETQYF. V usage is TRBV29-1 and J usage is TRBJ2-5, with D tentatively TRBD2 (6 bases). Trimming took 7 bases from V and 3 from J, leaving 9 bases between them. Germline assignment: CDR1 SQVTM and CDR2 ANQGSEA. This CDR3 contains 11 residues.

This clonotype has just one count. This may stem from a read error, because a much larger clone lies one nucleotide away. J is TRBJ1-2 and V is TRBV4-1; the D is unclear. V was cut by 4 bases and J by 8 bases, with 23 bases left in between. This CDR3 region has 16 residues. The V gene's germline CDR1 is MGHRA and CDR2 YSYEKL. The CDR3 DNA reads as TGCGCCAGCAGCCTTCGAACTTCGGTTAGGACCGAGGGCTACACCTTC. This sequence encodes CASSLRTSVRTEGYTF.

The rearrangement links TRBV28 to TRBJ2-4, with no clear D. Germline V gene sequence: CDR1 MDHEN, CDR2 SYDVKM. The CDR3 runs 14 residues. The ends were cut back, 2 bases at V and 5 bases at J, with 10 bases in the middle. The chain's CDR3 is CASSLGDKQNIQYF. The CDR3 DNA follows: TGTGCCAGCAGTTTAGGAGACAAGCAAAACATTCAGTACTTC.

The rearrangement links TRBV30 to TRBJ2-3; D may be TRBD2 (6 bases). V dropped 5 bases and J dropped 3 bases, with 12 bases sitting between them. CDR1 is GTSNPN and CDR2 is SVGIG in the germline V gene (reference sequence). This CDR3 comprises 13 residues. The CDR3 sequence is CAWGGWGTDTQYF. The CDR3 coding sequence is TGTGCCTGGGGAGGGTGGGGGACAGATACGCAGTATTTT.

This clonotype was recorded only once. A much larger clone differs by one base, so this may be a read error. The DNA of the CDR3 is TGTGCCAGCAGCGGGACTAGTTGGATCGGGGAGCTGTTTTTT. Translated, it gives CASSGTSWIGELFF. This chain uses TRBV6-5 with TRBJ2-2; 8 bases match TRBD2. V gave up 6 bases and J gave up 7 bases; unmatched junction bases: 7. The CDR3 has 14 residues. Per the germline V gene, CDR1 is MNHEY and CDR2 is SVGAGI.

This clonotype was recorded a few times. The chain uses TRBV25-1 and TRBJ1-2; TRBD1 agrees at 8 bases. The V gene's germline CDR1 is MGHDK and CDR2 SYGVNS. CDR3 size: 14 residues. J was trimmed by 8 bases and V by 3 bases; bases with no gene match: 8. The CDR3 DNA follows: TGTGCCAGCAGTGACCCTGGACAGGGAAGGGGCTACACCTTC. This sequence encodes CASSDPGQGRGYTF.